Each of the 13 T cell receptor beta chains below was sequenced from the same sample in a study of OX40 agonist ivuxolimab in advanced cancers. Sequencing used immunoSEQ multiplex PCR; TCRdb keeps in-frame clones, though not all of them. The sample consists of about 71,000 clones, about 78% of them appearing once. The sample here was CD4+ or CD8+ T cells sorted from blood, taken in a trial of the OX40 agonist ivuxolimab. The receptor source for this set is an adult with an advanced solid tumor such as melanoma, head and neck, liver or kidney cancer.

In this sample, this clone turned up a few times. J is TRBJ1-1 and V is TRBV5-1, with D perhaps matching TRBD1 (5 bases). Trimming cost V 1 base and J 4 bases, with 20 bases left between them. Germline values: CDR1 SGHRS, CDR2 YFSETQ. There are 17 residues in the CDR3. The CDR3 loop is CASSLSGQGRTFTEAFF. The CDR3 coding sequence is TGCGCCAGCAGCTTGTCGGGGCAGGGACGAACGTTCACTGAAGCTTTCTTT.

This clone was seen a single time. The V call is TRBV7-9, the J call TRBJ1-1, with unresolved D. Germline-derived CDR1 and CDR2 are SEHNR and FQNEAQ (reference sequence). This CDR3 has 12 amino acids. V was clipped by 5 bases and J by 1 base, with 5 bases between them. CDR3 sequence: CASSPPNTEAFF. CDR3 sequence (DNA): TGTGCCAGCAGCCCACCGAACACTGAAGCTTTCTTT.

The chain links TRBV28 to TRBJ2-7; no firm D call. CDR1 MDHEN and CDR2 SYDVKM come from the germline V gene. The CDR3 spans 11 residues. V dropped 5 bases and J dropped 9 bases, with 11 bases sitting between them. The CDR3 DNA reads as TGTGCCAGCAGTCCCAGCCTGGGGCAGTACTTC. Its protein is CASSPSLGQYF.

This clone occurred a few times. The genes are TRBV10-3 and TRBJ1-5; D gene ambiguous. Germline V gene data show CDR1 as ENHRY and CDR2 as SYGVKD. The CDR3 sequence is 10 residues long. Trimming took 6 bases from V and 5 from J, leaving 2 bases between them. The CDR3 coding sequence is TGTGCCATCAGCTATCAGCCCCAGCATTTT. This translates into CAISYQPQHF.

This rearrangement joins TRBV7-9 to TRBJ2-6; D remains unclear. CDR1 is SEHNR, CDR2 FQNEAQ, per germline (reference sequence). CDR3 length: 17 residues. V was cut by 5 bases and J by 0 bases, with 14 bases left in between. CDR3 nucleotide sequence: TGTGCCAGCAGCATCGGACCCGAGGTCTCTGGGGCCAACGTCCTGACTTTC. Translated, it gives CASSIGPEVSGANVLTF.

This rearrangement joins TRBV7-2 to TRBJ1-1; TRBD1 matches at 11 bases. The germline gives CDR1 SGHTA, CDR2 FQGNSA. The CDR3 runs to 15 residues. V trimming: 4 bases; J trimming: 10 bases; junction bases outside the gene matches: 11. The CDR3 loop reads CASSSSGTGGKAAFF. The CDR3 DNA follows: TGTGCCAGCAGCTCTAGCGGGACAGGGGGGAAGGCAGCTTTCTTT.

The rearrangement joins TRBV5-1 to TRBJ2-7, with D unclear. Germline V CDR1 and CDR2: SGHRS, YFSETQ. V lost 4 bases and J lost 3, with 14 bases in between. This CDR3 is 14 amino acids long. CDR3 protein: CASSLIGIRYEQYF. CDR3 coding DNA: TGCGCCAGCAGCCTGATAGGGATCCGCTACGAGCAGTACTTC.

The CDR3 nucleotides read TGCGCCAGCAGCTCACAGGGGCCAAGTAGCAATCAGCCCCAGCATTTT. Translated, it gives CASSSQGPSSNQPQHF. This chain uses TRBV5-1 with TRBJ1-5; 7 bases line up with TRBD1. The germline CDR1 and CDR2 sequences are SGHRS and YFSETQ. The CDR3 is 16 amino acids. V shed 3 bases and J 0 bases; nucleotides not matched to a gene: 6.

V is TRBV7-2 and J is TRBJ1-1; D gene ambiguous. Germline-derived CDR1 and CDR2 are SGHTA and FQGNSA. The V and J ends lost 4 bases and 8 bases respectively, with 8 bases between them. The CDR3 extends over 11 amino acids. CDR3 residues: CASSWAGEAFF. CDR3 coding DNA: TGTGCCAGCAGCTGGGCAGGAGAAGCTTTCTTT.

V and J are TRBV7-9 and TRBJ1-3, with D possibly being TRBD1 (5 bases). The CDR3 spans 16 residues. Germline CDR1 reads SEHNR; CDR2 reads FQNEAQ (reference sequence). Trimming stripped 0 bases from V and 3 bases from J, with 12 bases between. The CDR3 sequence: CASSLALGTDGNTIYF. CDR3 DNA sequence: TGTGCCAGCAGCTTAGCTCTCGGGACCGATGGAAACACCATATATTTT. The full variable domain, its missing parts supplied by reference TRBV7-9 and TRBJ1-3, is DTGVSQNPRHKITKRGQNVTFRCDPISEHNRLYWYRQTLGQGPEFLTYFQNEAQLEKSRLLSDRFSAERPKGSFSTLEIQRTEQGDSAMYLCASSLALGTDGNTIYFGEGSWLTVV.

The genes are TRBV10-1 and TRBJ2-1, with 16 nucleotides matching TRBD2. The germline gives CDR1 WNHNN, CDR2 SYGVQD (reference sequence). The V gene end was trimmed by 8 bases and the J gene end by 1 base; junction bases not matched to a gene: 5. The CDR3 is made up of 17 amino acids. The chain's CDR3 is CASGGTSGRASYNEQFF. In nucleotides, the CDR3 is TGCGCCAGCGGCGGGACTAGCGGGAGGGCTTCCTACAATGAGCAGTTCTTC.

The chain combines TRBV10-2 with TRBJ2-7; 7 bases map to TRBD2. J was trimmed by 4 bases and V by 0 bases; bases with no gene match: 3. There are 14 residues in the CDR3. Germline V gene data show CDR1 as WSHSY and CDR2 as SAAADI. This CDR3 is CASSESRLAYEQYF. Here the CDR3 DNA reads TGCGCCAGCAGTGAGTCGAGACTAGCTTACGAGCAGTACTTC.

The chain couples TRBV7-8 to TRBJ1-3; D is uncertain. The V end lost 0 bases, the J end lost 4 bases, and 4 bases lay between the germline ends. Germline-derived CDR1 and CDR2 are SGHVS and FQNEAQ. The CDR3 runs to 13 residues. CDR3 nucleotides: TGTGCCAGCAGCTTAGCCGGGGGAAACACCATATATTTT. It is translated as CASSLAGGNTIYF.